This TCR beta chain was recovered during a study of blood T cell repertoires in COVID-19. Whole-study context: In each case, the material was cDNA or gDNA derived from T cells, B-cell-depleted T cells, or PBMCs.

Germline CDR1 reads MNHEY; CDR2 reads SVGAGI. Trimming cost V 0 bases and J 7 bases, with 15 bases left between them. This CDR3 is built from 15 residues. In the original analysis: Quantification of nucleated cells was approximated via reference gene primer amplification. The assay was immunoSEQ multiplex PCR, and TCRdb's table has in-frame clones only and misses some. That table is the source of V, J and clone size, and D and trimming were worked out from the DNA. The data contain about 97,000 clones, about nine tenths of them singletons. The rearrangement uses TRBV6-5 and TRBJ1-2, with D possibly being TRBD1 (6 bases). The specimen was peripheral blood. The clonotype originates from a man aged 50-60 years with acute or convalescent COVID-19. CDR3 region: CASSYSIRARGGYTF. DNA of the CDR3: TGTGCCAGCAGTTACTCGATAAGGGCCAGGGGTGGCTACACCTTC.